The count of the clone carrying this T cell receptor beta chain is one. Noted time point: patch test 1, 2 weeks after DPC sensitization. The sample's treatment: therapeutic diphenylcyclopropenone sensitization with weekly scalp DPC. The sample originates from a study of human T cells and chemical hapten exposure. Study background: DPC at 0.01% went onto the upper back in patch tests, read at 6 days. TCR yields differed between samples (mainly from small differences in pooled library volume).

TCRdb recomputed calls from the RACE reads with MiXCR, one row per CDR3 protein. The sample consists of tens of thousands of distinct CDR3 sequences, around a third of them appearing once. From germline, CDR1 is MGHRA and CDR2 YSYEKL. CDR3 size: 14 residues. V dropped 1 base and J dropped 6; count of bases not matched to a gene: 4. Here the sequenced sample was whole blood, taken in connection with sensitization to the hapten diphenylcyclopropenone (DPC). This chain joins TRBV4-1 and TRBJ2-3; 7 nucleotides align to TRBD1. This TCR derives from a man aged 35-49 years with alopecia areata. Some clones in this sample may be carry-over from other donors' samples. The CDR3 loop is CASSQVLRGDTQYF. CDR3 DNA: TGCGCCAGCAGCCAAGTCCTCAGGGGGGATACGCAGTATTTT.